Below are 30 T cell receptor beta chains sequenced from a single sample in a study of shared clonotypes between healthy human individuals. Assay used: immunoSEQ multiplex PCR; TCRdb lists only in-frame clones, some missing. The profile shows 2 million to 2.5 million clones, more than 85% of them singletons. Material: naive CD4+ T cells from PBMCs. This sample's subset: CD45RA+ positively selected. These receptors were taken from a young man in good health. Some clones in this sample may be carry-over from other donors' samples.

The chain recombines TRBV5-1 with TRBJ2-7, with unresolved D. Looked up from germline, CDR1 is SGHRS and CDR2 is YFSETQ. The V gene lost 1 base and the J gene lost 5 bases, with 13 bases spanning the gap. The CDR3 sequence is 14 residues long. CDR3 in DNA: TGCGCCAGCAGCTTGATTTGGGGTCAGGACGAGCAGTACTTC. It codes for CASSLIWGQDEQYF.

This sequence joins TRBV5-1 and TRBJ2-5; 11 bases fit TRBD1. With the DNA end fitting TRBJ2-7 better, the J assignment may be wrong. Germline CDR1 reads SGHRS; CDR2 reads YFSETQ. The length of the CDR3 is 14 residues. DNA for the CDR3: TGCGCCAGCAGCCCGGGACAGGGGGCCTACGAGCAGTACTTC. This sequence encodes CASSPGQGAYEQYF.

The chain uses TRBV29-1 and TRBJ1-2; weak D call: TRBD1 (5 bases). The germline V gene encodes CDR1 SQVTM and CDR2 ANQGSEA. Trimming removed 0 bases from V and 8 bases from J, with 16 bases in between. The CDR3 has 14 amino acids. The CDR3 sequence is CSVEDLSGAGGYTF. The CDR3 nucleotides are TGCAGCGTTGAAGATCTAAGTGGGGCAGGCGGCTACACCTTC.

The chain combines TRBV7-2 with TRBJ2-7, with a possible D match to TRBD2 (6 bases). Germline CDR1 and CDR2: SGHTA and FQGNSA. Trimming cost V 3 bases and J 12 bases, with 24 bases left between them. The CDR3 consists of 15 residues. CDR3 sequence: CASSFSDPPTSIRYF. CDR3 nucleotide sequence: TGTGCCAGCAGCTTTTCTGACCCGCCGACTAGTATCCGGTACTTC.

V usage is TRBV6-1 and J usage is TRBJ1-6; no definite D call. CDR1 is MNHNS, CDR2 SASEGT, per germline. This CDR3 is built from 16 residues. V was clipped by 2 bases and J by 6 bases, with 14 bases between them. CDR3 in DNA: TGTGCCAGCAGTGAATTTTTTGGGATGAGTAATTCACCCCTCCACTTT. Protein: CASSEFFGMSNSPLHF.

The chain employs TRBV7-2 and TRBJ2-7; 10 bases line up with TRBD2. Germline values: CDR1 SGHTA, CDR2 FQGNSA. The junction had 9 bases not matched to a gene; V was cut back by 3 bases and J by 7 bases. This CDR3 comprises 15 residues. The CDR3 nucleotides are TGTGCCAGCAGCTTGGAGGGACTAGCGTCTGGGGAGCAGTACTTC. This gives the protein CASSLEGLASGEQYF.

This clone was recorded only once. This sample includes further DNA sequences coding for the same CDR3. This chain joins TRBV27 and TRBJ1-2; possible D gene TRBD1, 5 bases. Germline CDR1 and CDR2: MNHEY and SMNVEV (reference sequence). The CDR3 is 11 residues long. With 6 bases removed from V and 7 bases from J, the gap between germline ends came to 9 bases. The CDR3 sequence is CASSQGGGYTF. The CDR3 DNA follows: TGTGCCAGCAGCCAGGGTGGTGGCTACACCTTC.

Details on this clone: Distinct nucleotide sequences in the sample also encode this CDR3. This chain joins TRBV5-1 and TRBJ1-1; D is possibly TRBD1 (6 bases). Trimming removed 3 bases from V and 1 base from J, with 10 bases in between. Germline CDR1 SGHRS, CDR2 YFSETQ. The CDR3 totals 14 residues. CDR3 region: CASSSQGGNTEAFF. The DNA of the CDR3 is TGCGCCAGCAGCTCACAGGGTGGGAACACTGAAGCTTTCTTT.

This chain connects TRBV9 to TRBJ2-5; 9 bases align to TRBD2. V lost 0 bases and J lost 4; bases outside the gene matches: 10. The CDR3 runs 17 residues. The germline V gene has CDR1 SGDLS and CDR2 YYNGEE. The CDR3 is CASSVVDSGRSGETQYF. CDR3 coding DNA: TGTGCCAGCAGCGTAGTGGATAGCGGGAGATCGGGAGAGACCCAGTACTTC.

V and J are TRBV11-2 and TRBJ2-3; D remains ambiguous. Between the trimmed V and J ends, which lost 2 bases and 7 bases, there was a span of 19 bases. This CDR3 has 16 residues. Germline assignment: CDR1 SGHAT and CDR2 FQNNGV. The CDR3 region has the DNA TGTGCCAGCAGCTTATCTCAGGCACACGCCAGATATACGCAGTATTTT. Encoded protein: CASSLSQAHARYTQYF.

The V call is TRBV4-3, the J call TRBJ2-1, with 9 positions matching TRBD1. The V and J ends lost 4 bases and 7 bases, in that order; junction bases with no gene match: 14. Germline V CDR1 and CDR2: LGHNA, YSLEER. This CDR3 region has 17 residues. The CDR3 DNA sequence: TGCGCCAGCAGCCGTATAACTCCGGGACAGGGACTAAATGAGCAGTTCTTC. This codes for CASSRITPGQGLNEQFF.

The V call is TRBV18, the J call TRBJ2-3, with TRBD1 matching over 10 bases. The germline CDR1 and CDR2 sequences are KGHSH and LQKENI. The CDR3 covers 15 residues. The ends lost 2 bases at V and 3 bases at J; junction bases unmatched: 2. The CDR3, as DNA: TGTGCCAGCTCACCAGGGACAGGGGAAACAGATACGCAGTATTTT. As protein: CASSPGTGETDTQYF.

The chain couples TRBV28 to TRBJ1-5, with D possibly TRBD1 on 5 matching bases. The ends were cut back, 6 bases at V and 1 base at J, with 13 bases in the middle. The germline gives CDR1 MDHEN, CDR2 SYDVKM. The CDR3 covers 15 residues. The CDR3 DNA reads TGTGCCAGCAGGCGGGGGGATTTGAGCAATCAGCCCCAGCATTTT. Translating gives CASRRGDLSNQPQHF. The whole variable domain, filled in from reference TRBV28 and TRBJ1-5, reads DVKVTQSSRYLVKRTGEKVFLECVQDMDHENMFWYRQDPGLGLRLIYFSYDVKMKEKGDIPEGYSVSREKKERFSLILESASTNQTSMYLCASRRGDLSNQPQHFGDGTRLSIL.

The chain links TRBV11-1 to TRBJ1-2; D gene unclear. The CDR3 spans 15 residues. V dropped 4 bases and J dropped 8 bases, with 20 bases sitting between them. CDR1 and CDR2 (germline): SGHAT, FQDESV (reference sequence). The CDR3 region has the DNA TGTGCCAGCAGCTCGATCCGAAAGACTACCGGAGGCTACACCTTC. Encoded protein: CASSSIRKTTGGYTF. Based on the CDR3 plus reference TRBV11-1 and TRBJ1-2, the full variable domain is EAEVAQSPRYKITEKSQAVAFWCDPISGHATLYWYRQILGQGPELLVQFQDESVVDDSQLPKDRFSAERLKGVDSTLKIQPAELGDSAMYLCASSSIRKTTGGYTFGSGTRLTVV.

This rearrangement joins TRBV9 to TRBJ2-5, with 13 bases lining up with TRBD2. The J segment lost 3 bases and the V segment lost 0 bases, leaving 8 bases of the junction unmatched. Germline V gives CDR1 SGDLS, CDR2 YYNGEE. CDR3 length: 18 amino acids. In DNA form, the CDR3 reads TGTGCCAGCAGCGTAGCTGGAGGAGGACTAGCGGGAGAAGAGACCCAGTACTTC. Its translation is CASSVAGGGLAGEETQYF.

The chain joins TRBV5-1 to TRBJ2-3; 7 nucleotides agree with TRBD1. V lost 4 bases to trimming and J lost 2 bases; unmatched junction nucleotides: 10. CDR3 length: 16 amino acids. The germline V gene encodes CDR1 SGHRS and CDR2 YFSETQ. Here the CDR3 reads CASSPWDRGITDTQYF. CDR3 in DNA: TGCGCCAGCAGCCCGTGGGACAGAGGTATCACAGATACGCAGTATTTT. The full variable domain, with the rest looked up from reference TRBV5-1 and TRBJ2-3, is KAGVTQTPRYLIKTRGQQVTLSCSPISGHRSVSWYQQTPGQGLQFLFEYFSETQRNKGNFPGRFSGRQFSNSRSEMNVSTLELGDSALYLCASSPWDRGITDTQYFGPGTRLTVL.

The gene calls are TRBV9 and TRBJ1-3; D remains unclear. Looked up from germline, CDR1 is SGDLS and CDR2 is YYNGEE. This CDR3 has 12 residues. Deletions cut 7 bases from V and 4 bases from J, with 9 bases between. The CDR3 loop is CASSMVGNTIYF. CDR3 DNA: TGTGCCAGCTCCATGGTCGGAAACACCATATATTTT. Based on the CDR3 plus reference TRBV9 and TRBJ1-3, the full variable domain is DSGVTQTPKHLITATGQRVTLRCSPRSGDLSVYWYQQSLDQGLQFLIQYYNGEERAKGNILERFSAQQFPDLHSELNLSSLELGDSALYFCASSMVGNTIYFGEGSWLTVV.

The chain uses TRBV6-1 and TRBJ2-7, with D perhaps TRBD2 (6 bases). The length of the CDR3 is 13 residues. V was shortened by 3 bases and J by 3 bases, with 9 bases between the two germline ends. From germline, CDR1 is MNHNS and CDR2 SASEGT. Written as DNA, the CDR3 is TGTGCCAGCAGTGATCAGGGAGGCTACGAGCAGTACTTC. Translation: CASSDQGGYEQYF.

This clone appeared a single time. J is TRBJ2-7 and V is TRBV7-2, with D maybe TRBD2 (6 bases). There are 14 residues in the CDR3. V was cut by 5 bases and J by 0 bases, with 11 bases left in between. The V gene's germline CDR1 is SGHTA and CDR2 FQGNSA. The chain's CDR3 is CASSGGPGSYEQYF. The CDR3 bases are TGTGCCAGCAGCGGAGGGCCTGGCTCCTACGAGCAGTACTTC.

This clone came up once. DNA of the CDR3: TGTGCCACCAGCAGGGAACCGGGACTAGCGGGAGGAAAAATCTACGAGCAGTACTTC. It codes for CATSREPGLAGGKIYEQYF. The gene calls are TRBV15 and TRBJ2-7; 15 nucleotides align to TRBD2. The CDR3 has 19 residues. The V gene's germline CDR1 is LNHNV and CDR2 YYDKDF (reference sequence). The V segment lost 3 bases and the J segment 3 bases; nucleotides outside the gene matches: 12.

This clone appeared once. The chain carries TRBV11-2 and TRBJ2-7; perhaps TRBD2 as D (5 bases). Germline V gives CDR1 SGHAT, CDR2 FQNNGV. The CDR3 runs 14 residues. V lost 7 bases and J 4 bases, leaving 17 bases between the germline ends. The CDR3 loop is CASTTGTSRYEQYF. For the CDR3, the DNA is TGTGCCAGCACCACGGGAACGTCCCGATACGAGCAGTACTTC.

V gene TRBV4-2 combines with J gene TRBJ1-5; no firm D call. From germline, CDR1 is LGHNA and CDR2 YNFKEQ. The CDR3 extends over 13 amino acids. Trimming pared 6 bases from V and 2 bases from J, leaving 8 bases between. In DNA form, the CDR3 reads TGTGCCAGCAGTTCTTATCGCAATCAGCCCCAGCATTTT. Its translation is CASSSYRNQPQHF.

The chain recombines TRBV19 with TRBJ2-5; D gene uncertain. Germline values: CDR1 LNHDA, CDR2 SQIVND (reference sequence). The CDR3 consists of 13 residues. The V gene lost 7 bases and the J gene lost 2 bases, with 11 bases spanning the gap. The CDR3 DNA sequence: TGTGCCAGTAATGATGGGCGGCAAGAGACCCAGTACTTC. It codes for CASNDGRQETQYF.

J is TRBJ2-3 and V is TRBV7-3; TRBD2 aligns across 7 bases. Unmatched junction bases numbered 4, after V lost 5 bases and J lost 2 bases. CDR3 length: 14 residues. Germline V gene data show CDR1 as SGHTA and CDR2 as FQGTGA. The CDR3 loop is CASSPRDYTDTQYF. Written as DNA, the CDR3 is TGTGCCAGCAGCCCGAGGGACTACACAGATACGCAGTATTTT.

The rearrangement joins TRBV6-5 to TRBJ2-2; 11 nucleotides match TRBD2. Germline V gene sequence: CDR1 MNHEY, CDR2 SVGAGI. CDR3 length equals 15 residues. Germline trimming cut 2 bases from V and 8 bases from J; bases unmatched to any gene: 4. The CDR3 loop is CASSYASGRPGELFF. CDR3 DNA: TGTGCCAGCAGTTACGCTAGCGGGAGGCCGGGGGAGCTGTTTTTT.

The V and J genes are TRBV11-3 and TRBJ2-7; D may correspond to TRBD1 or TRBD2 (5 bases each). Germline lookup yields CDR1 SGHNT and CDR2 YENEEA. The V end was cut by 4 bases, the J end by 0 bases, with 13 bases between. The CDR3 is 15 residues long. The CDR3 DNA reads as TGTGCCAGCAGCTCGCCGGGACGGTCCTCCTACGAGCAGTACTTC. Amino acids: CASSSPGRSSYEQYF.

The rearrangement joins TRBV28 to TRBJ2-7, with 8 bases fitting TRBD2. Germline V gives CDR1 MDHEN, CDR2 SYDVKM. Trimming removed 3 bases from V and 0 bases from J; junction bases left unmatched: 10. The CDR3 runs 17 residues. CDR3 sequence reads: CASSFSLRLARSYEQYF. CDR3 DNA: TGTGCCAGCAGTTTCTCCCTACGACTAGCGCGCTCCTACGAGCAGTACTTC.

The rearrangement joins TRBV29-1 to TRBJ2-2; the match to TRBD1 covers 7 bases. The V gene's germline CDR1 is SQVTM and CDR2 ANQGSEA. Unmatched junction bases numbered 6, after V lost 7 bases and J lost 1 base. This CDR3 region has 14 residues. Written as DNA, the CDR3 is TGCAGCGCCGGAGACAGGGTGAACACCGGGGAGCTGTTTTTT. Amino acid sequence: CSAGDRVNTGELFF.

V usage is TRBV14 and J usage is TRBJ2-5, with 7 bases lining up with TRBD2. CDR1 and CDR2 from the germline V gene are SGHDN and FVKESK. The CDR3 has 17 residues. V trimming: 5 bases; J trimming: 0 bases; junction bases outside the gene matches: 12. DNA of the CDR3: TGTGCCAGCAGCACTCTTGTACTAGCGCAGTACCAAGAGACCCAGTACTTC. It yields the protein CASSTLVLAQYQETQYF.

This chain joins TRBV5-1 and TRBJ1-1, with a possible D match to TRBD1 (5 bases). Germline values: CDR1 SGHRS, CDR2 YFSETQ. The ends were cut back, 0 bases at V and 12 bases at J, with 9 bases in the middle. This CDR3 is built from 11 residues. The CDR3 is CASSLGQTSFF. The DNA for the CDR3 is TGCGCCAGCAGCTTGGGACAGACGTCTTTCTTT.